This T cell receptor (beta chain) emerged from a study of CD8+CD57+ T cells in acquired aplastic anemia (dated by TCRdb to the late 2010s). General notes on the study: Extracted DNA from sorted CD4+ and CD8+ cells averaged approximately 3 ug, ranging from roughly 0.17 to 27.4 ug. Healthy donor samples averaged about 9.8 million reads for CD4+ and 11 million to 13 million for CD8+ cells.

Including the terminal cysteine and phenylalanine, the CDR3 comprises 16 residues. Only the CDR3 region is kept as DNA, spanning 48 bases read in frame from base 1. From a lookup of the germline V gene, CDR1 and CDR2 are SNHLY and FYNNEI. V loses 7 bases of germline sequence and J loses 3 bases, and the interval between the two ends is 18 bases. Regarding this clonotype: Its binding antigen is unknown. Per-base quality was not reported, and no clone a single base away is much larger than it.

The full study reports these points: Twenty-nine CD8+ CDR3 sequences were found in both patients and controls but appeared to be highly expressed in patients and within the immunodominant clones of the patients. Patients and healthy controls showed no significant difference in CD8+ Simpson's diversity (P=0.060).

The study deep-sequenced TCR repertoires of sorted CD4+ and CD8+ blood T cells from severe aplastic anemia patients and healthy subjects. Ficoll-Paque density gradient centrifugation was used to isolate peripheral blood mononuclear cells. CD4+ and CD8+ T cells were sorted by FACS or magnetic beads before DNA extraction. Genomic DNA was used as template for profiling of TCR beta VDJ combinations and CDR3 sequences. An Illumina HiSeq 2000 was used for TCR repertoire sequencing. Under the source paper's analysis protocol: Repertoires were assessed using TRBV/TRBJ rearrangement plots, CDR3 size and DJ length profiles, and Simpson's diversity index. The most abundant DNA sequence in the deep sequencing data was defined as the immunodominant clone. CDR3 amino acid sequences were checked for sharing across subjects and were also compared against the VDJdb database and published repertoires. TCRdb reworked the public reads: Q25 trimming with fastp, MiXCR clone assembly, productive beta chains retained. Rows with a matching CDR3 protein are joined into one entry that keeps the most common DNA and genes. Here the V and J calls rest on TCRdb's processing, not on the authors' analysis. The sample has about 160,000 distinct CDR3 sequences on record, roughly 45% of them singletons. The ten most abundant clones make up 0.9% to 1.2% of the sample.

The material sequenced was sorted CD4+, CD8+, or CD8+CD57+ T cells (not recorded which) from PBMCs. Recombination linked TRBV2 to TRBJ2-2, with a tentative D call of TRBD1 or TRBD2, each matching 5 bases. This receptor was taken from a human donor in good health. The CDR3 has the sequence CASKLSGTEDTGELFF. DNA sequence: TGTGCCAGCAAACTCTCCGGGACGGAGGACACCGGGGAGCTGTTTTTT.